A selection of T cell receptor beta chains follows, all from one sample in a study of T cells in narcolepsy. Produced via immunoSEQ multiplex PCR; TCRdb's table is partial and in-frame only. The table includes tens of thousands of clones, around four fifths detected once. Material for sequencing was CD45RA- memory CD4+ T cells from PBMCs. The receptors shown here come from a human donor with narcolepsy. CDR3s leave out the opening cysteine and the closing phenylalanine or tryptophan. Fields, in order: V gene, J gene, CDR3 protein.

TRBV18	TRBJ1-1	ASSLGLMNTEAF
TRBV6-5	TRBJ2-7	ASSDAGLRPYEQY
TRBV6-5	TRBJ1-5	ASSSEHGRPQH
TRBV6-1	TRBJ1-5	ASNPTGSNQPQH
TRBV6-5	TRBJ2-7	ASSYQDEQY
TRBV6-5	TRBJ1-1	ASSPGHPGTEAF
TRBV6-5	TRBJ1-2	ASSAAGVYGYT
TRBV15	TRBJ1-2	ATSGQTGGYGYT
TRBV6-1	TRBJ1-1	ASILQVNTEAF
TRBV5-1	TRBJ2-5	ASRSTGAGSETQY
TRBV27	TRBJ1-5	ASSQGTGGFNQPQH
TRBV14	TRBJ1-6	ASSQLDGRYSPLH
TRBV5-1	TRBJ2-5	ASSSPEEHRETQY
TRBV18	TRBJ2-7	ASSPQAAYEQY
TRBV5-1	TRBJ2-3	ASSGGLAGARTDTQY
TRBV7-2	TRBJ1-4	ASSDAEDEKLF
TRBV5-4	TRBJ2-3	ASSFSRADTQY
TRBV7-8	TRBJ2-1	ASSPAGQVVYEQF
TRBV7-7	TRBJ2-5	ASSLNLGETQY
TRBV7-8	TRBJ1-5	ASSQTAVRASNQPQH
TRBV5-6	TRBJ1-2	ASKLDRDGYT
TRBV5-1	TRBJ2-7	ASSLARSTSGGSSSYEQY
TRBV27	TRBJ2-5	ASSFLGQGVETQY
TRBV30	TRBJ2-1	AWGNMDEQF
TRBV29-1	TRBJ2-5	SAPFGRETQY
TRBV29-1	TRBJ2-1	SVDRQGDEQF
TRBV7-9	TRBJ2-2	ASSFGVGELF
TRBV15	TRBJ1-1	ATSRDFGGNTEAF
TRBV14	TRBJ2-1	ASSLPGTGDYNEQF
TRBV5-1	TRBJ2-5	ASSLDRVGETQY
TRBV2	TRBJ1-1	ASFRGTDTEAF
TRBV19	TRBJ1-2	ASRWGSNYGYT
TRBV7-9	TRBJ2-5	ASSSGRGETQY
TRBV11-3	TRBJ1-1	ASSSTGRAEAF
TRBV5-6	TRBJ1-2	ASSLGGQGNYGYT
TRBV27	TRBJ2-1	ASSSLAGVAEQF
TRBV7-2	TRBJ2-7	ASSRTSGGSREQY
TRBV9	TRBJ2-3	ASSGTSASSTDTQY
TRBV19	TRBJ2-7	ASSPVGGPRGEQY
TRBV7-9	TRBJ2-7	ASSKATYEQY
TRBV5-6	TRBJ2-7	ASSSGLAGGSYEQY
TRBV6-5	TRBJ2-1	ASSRYREGEQF
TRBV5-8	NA	ASNPSGRSYEQY
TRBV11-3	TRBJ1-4	ASSPPVRSANEKLF
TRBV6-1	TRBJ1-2	ASSDIFEKGYGYT
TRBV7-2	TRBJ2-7	ASSRSRAIEYEQY